What follows are 17 T cell receptor beta chains derived from one specimen sequenced in a study of T-cell memory formation after mild COVID-19. TCRdb called the 5' RACE reads again in MiXCR, with one record for every CDR3 protein. The table includes about 130,000 distinct CDR3 sequences, about 5.9% detected once. Sequencing was performed on PBMCs or a T cell subset sorted from them (not recorded which). The source of these receptors is an adult woman who had mild COVID-19 (a few samples of this study predate the infection). Cell type and time point are not known.

The V and J genes are TRBV29-1 and TRBJ1-1, with D tentatively TRBD1 (5 bases). Germline V lookup: CDR1 SQVTM, CDR2 ANQGSEA. V was shortened by 5 bases and J by 5 bases, with 18 bases between the two germline ends. The CDR3 consists of 14 residues. The CDR3 nucleotides read TGCAGCGTTTATCCGCATGGTTGGGGGACTGAAGCTTTCTTT. This translates into CSVYPHGWGTEAFF.

This clonotype was recorded many times. The DNA of the CDR3 is TGCAGTACCCCGACTAGCGGGAGTATGGATACGCAGTATTTT. Its protein product is CSTPTSGSMDTQYF. V gene TRBV20-1 combines with J gene TRBJ2-3; 12 bases agree with TRBD2. This CDR3 has 14 residues. V trimming: 8 bases; J trimming: 6 bases; junction bases outside the gene matches: 9. Germline values: CDR1 DFQATT, CDR2 SNEGSKA (reference sequence).

This clonotype was observed many times. This chain joins TRBV24-1 and TRBJ2-1, with a weak D call TRBD2 (7 bases). The CDR3 spans 16 residues. V dropped 3 bases and J dropped 0 bases, with 11 bases sitting between them. Germline CDR1 KGHDR, CDR2 SFDVKD. DNA of the CDR3: TGTGCCACCAGTGATAGGGAGGGGGGCTCCTACAATGAGCAGTTCTTC. Protein: CATSDREGGSYNEQFF.

This clonotype was recorded a few times. The CDR3 DNA follows: TGTGCCAGCAGTGCCGGGACAGCGAACACCGGGGAGCTGTTTTTT. It translates to CASSAGTANTGELFF. The chain combines TRBV2 with TRBJ2-2, with TRBD1 matching 7 bases. Germline values: CDR1 SNHLY, CDR2 FYNNEI. The CDR3 runs to 15 residues. V was clipped by 4 bases and J by 0 bases; unmatched bases: 2.

This chain links TRBV12-3 or TRBV12-4 with TRBJ2-5; 10 bases map to TRBD2. This CDR3 is built from 14 residues. Trimming took 7 bases from V and 4 from J; bases not matched to a gene: 6. The CDR3 reads CASMLAGAVETQYF. DNA for the CDR3: TGTGCCAGCATGCTAGCGGGAGCTGTAGAGACCCAGTACTTC.

This clonotype was seen at least ten times. This chain links TRBV30 with TRBJ2-3; no clear D gene. CDR1 GTSNPN and CDR2 SVGIG come from the germline V gene (reference sequence). Trimming stripped 0 bases from V and 1 base from J, with 11 bases between. The CDR3 spans 15 residues. CDR3 bases: TGTGCCTGGAGTGTACTGGCAGGTGGCACAGATACGCAGTATTTT. It specifies CAWSVLAGGTDTQYF.

The chain has TRBV20-1 and TRBJ2-3; D is possibly TRBD2 (6 bases). V shed 7 bases and J shed 4 bases, with 12 bases lying between them. The CDR3 extends over 12 amino acids. The V gene's germline CDR1 is DFQATT and CDR2 SNEGSKA (reference sequence). CDR3 protein: CSVNTGADTQYF. The CDR3 nucleotides are TGCAGTGTTAACACGGGAGCAGATACGCAGTATTTT.

V usage is TRBV24-1 and J usage is TRBJ2-5, with TRBD2 as a possible D gene (7 bases). Germline V gives CDR1 KGHDR, CDR2 SFDVKD. The CDR3 totals 12 residues. Deletions cut 3 bases from V and 9 bases from J, with 10 bases between. The CDR3 protein is CATSDRGGAQYF. The DNA for the CDR3 is TGTGCCACCAGTGATCGAGGGGGGGCCCAGTACTTC.

At least ten counts were recorded for this clonotype. The V and J genes are TRBV6-5 and TRBJ2-5; 12 bases are shared with TRBD1. Germline trimming cut 2 bases from V and 2 bases from J; bases unmatched to any gene: 12. CDR3 length: 19 residues. CDR1 and CDR2 (germline): MNHEY, SVGAGI. CDR3 region: CASSYPPGTGGIKQETQYF. The CDR3 DNA is TGTGCCAGCAGTTACCCCCCCGGGACAGGGGGCATAAAGCAAGAGACCCAGTACTTC.

This clonotype turned up a few times. The chain is built from TRBV19 and TRBJ1-2, with TRBD1 identical over 7 bases. The junction had 12 bases not matched to a gene; V was cut back by 7 bases and J by 1 base. The CDR3 length is 16 residues. From germline, CDR1 is LNHDA and CDR2 SQIVND (reference sequence). CDR3 DNA: TGTGCCAGTATCCCAGGACGGACAGGTGATAACTATGGCTACACCTTC. Protein sequence: CASIPGRTGDNYGYTF.

The chain links TRBV12-3 or TRBV12-4 to TRBJ2-5; D is undetermined. The CDR3 totals 13 residues. Trimming removed 1 base at V and 4 bases at J, with 7 bases between. The CDR3 loop is CASSLGQPETQYF. The CDR3 nucleotides read TGTGCCAGCAGTTTAGGTCAGCCAGAGACCCAGTACTTC.

V is TRBV4-1 and J is TRBJ2-3; 9 nucleotides line up with TRBD2. With 3 bases clipped from V and 3 bases from J, the junction kept 16 bases outside the gene matches. In germline, CDR1 is MGHRA, CDR2 YSYEKL. The CDR3 has 19 residues. This CDR3 reads CASSHRCGGGVKMTDTQYF. CDR3 DNA: TGCGCCAGCAGCCACCGATGTGGCGGGGGGGTGAAAATGACAGATACGCAGTATTTT.

Many counts were recorded for this clonotype. This chain links TRBV28 with TRBJ2-3; D gene uncertain. Between the trimmed V and J ends, which lost 6 bases and 5 bases, there was a span of 12 bases. The germline CDR1 and CDR2 sequences are MDHEN and SYDVKM. CDR3 size: 13 residues. In nucleotides, the CDR3 is TGTGCCAGCAGACATAGAGAGCTAGATACGCAGTATTTT. Translated, it gives CASRHRELDTQYF.

The table lists this clonotype with many counts. V gene TRBV12-3 or TRBV12-4 combines with J gene TRBJ1-1, with 12 positions matching TRBD1. V shed 5 bases, J shed 1 base, and the junction held 17 bases outside the gene matches. The CDR3 is 20 amino acids. In nucleotides, the CDR3 is TGTGCCAGCAGTCCCCGGGACAGGGGGCTACTTGCCGGTCCGAACACTGAAGCTTTCTTT. Translating gives CASSPRDRGLLAGPNTEAFF.

In this sample, this clonotype turned up a few times. The rearrangement links TRBV5-5 to TRBJ1-5, with D unresolved. Trimming pared 2 bases from V and 7 bases from J, leaving 19 bases between. Per germline, CDR1 SGHKS and CDR2 YYEKEE (reference sequence). CDR3 length: 16 amino acids. CDR3 nucleotide sequence: TGTGCCAGCAGCTTCTCTGACGGAAACCTGGGACAGCCCCAGCATTTT. It yields the protein CASSFSDGNLGQPQHF.

The table lists this clonotype with a few counts. The chain recombines TRBV7-2 with TRBJ2-5, with TRBD2 identical over 14 bases. The junction had 9 bases not matched to a gene; V was cut back by 4 bases and J by 5 bases. The CDR3 sequence is 17 residues long. Germline values: CDR1 SGHTA, CDR2 FQGNSA. CDR3: CASSSGLAGVRGETQYF. The CDR3 DNA follows: TGTGCCAGCAGCTCGGGACTAGCGGGAGTACGGGGTGAGACCCAGTACTTC. Variable domain in full (rest from reference TRBV7-2 and TRBJ2-5): GAGVSQSPSNKVTEKGKDVELRCDPISGHTALYWYRQSLGQGLEFLIYFQGNSAPDKSGLPSDRFSAERTGGSVSTLTIQRTQQEDSAVYLCASSSGLAGVRGETQYFGPGTRLLVL.

This clonotype was found a few times. The V and J genes are TRBV4-1 and TRBJ2-4, with TRBD2 matching 9 bases. CDR3 length equals 15 residues. The V gene end was trimmed by 6 bases and the J gene end by 5 bases; junction bases not matched to a gene: 8. Germline-derived CDR1 and CDR2 are MGHRA and YSYEKL. CDR3 DNA sequence: TGCGCCAGCAGTGGTCCGACTAGCGGCGAAAACATTCAGTACTTC. Its protein product is CASSGPTSGENIQYF.